This is a list of T cell receptor beta chains from one sample in a study of blood T cell repertoires in COVID-19. Generated by immunoSEQ multiplex PCR, the TCRdb table keeps only in-frame clones and is missing some. The sample has about 270,000 clones, around nine tenths seen once; the top ten hold 8.5% to 10%. What was sequenced was peripheral blood. These TCRs come from a man aged 40-50 years who had recovered from COVID-19. Each CDR3 is given with its conserved first and last residue.

v_gene	j_gene	CDR3aa
TRBV6-6	TRBJ1-5	CASSRTGLPQPQHF
TRBV20-1	TRBJ2-4	CSASPPRQGYEAKNIQYF
TRBV6-6	TRBJ1-2	CASRPWGGPLNYGYTF
TRBV7-8	TRBJ2-7	CASSLARQVYEQYF
TRBV25-1	TRBJ2-2	CASTQTGTANTGELFF
TRBV27	TRBJ1-1	CASRTGQLGQGANTEAFF
TRBV2	TRBJ2-7	CASSESWRVTYEQYF
TRBV7-8	TRBJ1-5	CASTPSGVTGNQPQHF
TRBV18	TRBJ1-2	CASSIDRNYGYTF
TRBV5-4	TRBJ2-2	CASSPSTSGNTGELFF
TRBV7-9	TRBJ2-7	CASSIGQFEQYF
TRBV3-1/TRBV3-2	TRBJ2-2	CASSRGAGAGELFF
TRBV4-2	TRBJ2-1	CASSQATGLRYNEQFF
TRBV3-1/TRBV3-2	TRBJ2-2	CASSLLAGGTGELFF
TRBV19	TRBJ2-6	CASRISGANVLTF
TRBV5-5	TRBJ1-2	CASSSRQVLYGYTF
TRBV4-1	TRBJ2-1	CASSPSGGAWDEQFF
TRBV6-5	TRBJ1-1	CASGAYTEAFF